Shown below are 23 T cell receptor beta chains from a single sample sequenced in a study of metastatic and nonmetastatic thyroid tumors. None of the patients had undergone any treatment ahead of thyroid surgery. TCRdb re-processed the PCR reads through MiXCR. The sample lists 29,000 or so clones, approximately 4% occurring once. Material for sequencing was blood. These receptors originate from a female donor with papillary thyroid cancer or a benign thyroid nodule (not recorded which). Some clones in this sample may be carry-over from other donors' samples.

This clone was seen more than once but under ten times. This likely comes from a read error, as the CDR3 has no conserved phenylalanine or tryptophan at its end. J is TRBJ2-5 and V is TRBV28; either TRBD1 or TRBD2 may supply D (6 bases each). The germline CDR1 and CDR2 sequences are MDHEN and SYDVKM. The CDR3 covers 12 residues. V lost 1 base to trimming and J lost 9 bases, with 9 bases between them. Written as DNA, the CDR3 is TGTGCCAGCAGTTTATTTAGGGGGGCCCAGTACTTA. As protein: CASSLFRGAQYL.

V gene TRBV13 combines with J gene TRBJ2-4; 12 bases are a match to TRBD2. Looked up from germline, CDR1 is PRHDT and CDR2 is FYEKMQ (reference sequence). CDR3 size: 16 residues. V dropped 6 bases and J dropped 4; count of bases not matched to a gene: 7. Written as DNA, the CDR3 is TGTGCCAGCAGACCGACTAGCGGGAGAGCAAAAAACATTCAGTACTTC. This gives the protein CASRPTSGRAKNIQYF.

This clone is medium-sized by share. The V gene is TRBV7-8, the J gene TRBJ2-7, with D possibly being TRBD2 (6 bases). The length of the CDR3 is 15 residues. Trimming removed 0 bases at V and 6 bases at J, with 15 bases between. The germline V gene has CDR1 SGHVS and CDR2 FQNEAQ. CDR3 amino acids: CASSLAGGVEGEQYF. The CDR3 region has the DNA TGTGCCAGCAGCTTAGCGGGAGGAGTCGAGGGCGAGCAGTACTTC. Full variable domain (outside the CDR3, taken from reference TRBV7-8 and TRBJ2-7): GAGVSQSPRYKVAKRGQDVALRCDPISGHVSLFWYQQALGQGPEFLTYFQNEAQLDKSGLPSDRFFAERPEGSVSTLKIQRTQQEDSAVYLCASSLAGGVEGEQYFGPGTRLTVT.

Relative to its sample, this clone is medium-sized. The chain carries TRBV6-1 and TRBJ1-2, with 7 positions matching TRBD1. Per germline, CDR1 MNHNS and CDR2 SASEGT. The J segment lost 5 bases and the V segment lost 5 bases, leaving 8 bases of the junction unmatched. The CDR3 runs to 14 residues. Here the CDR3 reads CASSTRQGVYGYTF. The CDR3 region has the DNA TGTGCCAGCAGTACCCGACAGGGTGTTTATGGCTACACCTTC.

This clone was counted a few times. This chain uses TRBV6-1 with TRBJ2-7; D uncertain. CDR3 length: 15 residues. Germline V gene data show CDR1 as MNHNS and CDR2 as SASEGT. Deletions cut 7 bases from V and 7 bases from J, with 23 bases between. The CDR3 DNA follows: TGTGCCAGCACCCTACGCGGTAGCACTCCGGCGGAGCAGTACTTC. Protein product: CASTLRGSTPAEQYF.

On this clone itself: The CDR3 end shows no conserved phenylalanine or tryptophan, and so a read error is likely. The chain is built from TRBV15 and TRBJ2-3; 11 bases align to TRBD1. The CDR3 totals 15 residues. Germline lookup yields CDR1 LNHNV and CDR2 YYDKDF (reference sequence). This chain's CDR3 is CATSGRTGGADTQYL. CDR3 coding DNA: TGCGCCACCAGCGGCCGGACAGGGGGCGCAGATACGCAGTATTTG.

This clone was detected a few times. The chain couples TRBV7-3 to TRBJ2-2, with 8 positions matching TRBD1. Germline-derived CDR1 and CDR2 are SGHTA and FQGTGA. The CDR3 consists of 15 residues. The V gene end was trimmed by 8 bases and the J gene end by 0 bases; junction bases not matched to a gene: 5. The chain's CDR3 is CASGQQGANTGELFF. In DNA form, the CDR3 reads TGTGCCAGCGGACAACAGGGGGCGAACACCGGGGAGCTGTTTTTT.

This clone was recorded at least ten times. The chain's CDR3 is CASSQKGYPANEQFF. DNA for the CDR3: TGTGCCAGTAGTCAGAAGGGCTACCCGGCCAATGAGCAGTTCTTC. The J gene is TRBJ2-1, the V gene TRBV19; the D is unclear. Trimming removed 5 bases from V and 6 bases from J, with 17 bases in between. The CDR3 consists of 15 residues. CDR1 is LNHDA, CDR2 SQIVND, per germline (reference sequence).

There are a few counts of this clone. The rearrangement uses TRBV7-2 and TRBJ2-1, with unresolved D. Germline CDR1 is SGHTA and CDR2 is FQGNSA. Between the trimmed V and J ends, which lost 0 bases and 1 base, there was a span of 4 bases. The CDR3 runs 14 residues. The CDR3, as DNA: TGTGCCAGCAGCTTAGCCTTTTCCTACAATGAGCAGTTCTTC. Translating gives CASSLAFSYNEQFF.

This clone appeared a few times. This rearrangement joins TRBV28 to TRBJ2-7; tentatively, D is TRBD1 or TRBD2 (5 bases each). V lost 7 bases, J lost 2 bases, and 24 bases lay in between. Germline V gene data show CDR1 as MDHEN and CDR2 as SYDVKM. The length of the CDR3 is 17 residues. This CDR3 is CASTHYKWDQKPYEQYF. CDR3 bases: TGTGCCAGCACCCACTATAAGTGGGACCAGAAACCCTACGAGCAGTACTTC. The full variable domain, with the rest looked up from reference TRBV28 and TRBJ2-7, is DVKVTQSSRYLVKRTGEKVFLECVQDMDHENMFWYRQDPGLGLRLIYFSYDVKMKEKGDIPEGYSVSREKKERFSLILESASTNQTSMYLCASTHYKWDQKPYEQYFGPGTRLTVT.

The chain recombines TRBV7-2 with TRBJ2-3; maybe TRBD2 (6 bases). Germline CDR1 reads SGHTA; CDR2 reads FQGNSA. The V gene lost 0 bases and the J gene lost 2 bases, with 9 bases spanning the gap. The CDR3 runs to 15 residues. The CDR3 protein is CASSLAGRHTDTQYF. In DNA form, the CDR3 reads TGTGCCAGCAGCTTAGCGGGGAGGCACACAGATACGCAGTATTTT.

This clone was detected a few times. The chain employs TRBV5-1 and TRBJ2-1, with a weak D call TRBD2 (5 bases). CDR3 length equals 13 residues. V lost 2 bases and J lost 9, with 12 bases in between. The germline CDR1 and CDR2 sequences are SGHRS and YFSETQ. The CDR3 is CASSLRTGLEQFF. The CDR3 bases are TGCGCCAGCAGCTTACGGACTGGCCTTGAGCAGTTCTTC.

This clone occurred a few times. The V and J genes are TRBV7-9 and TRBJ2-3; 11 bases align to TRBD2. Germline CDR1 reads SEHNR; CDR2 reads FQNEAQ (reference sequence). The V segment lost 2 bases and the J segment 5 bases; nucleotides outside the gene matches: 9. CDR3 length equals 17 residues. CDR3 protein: CASSLLLLAGAGDTQYF. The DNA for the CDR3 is TGTGCCAGCAGCTTATTACTACTAGCGGGAGCAGGAGATACGCAGTATTTT. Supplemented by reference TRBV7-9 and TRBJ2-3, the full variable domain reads DTGVSQNPRHKITKRGQNVTFRCDPISEHNRLYWYRQTLGQGPEFLTYFQNEAQLEKSRLLSDRFSAERPKGSFSTLEIQRTEQGDSAMYLCASSLLLLAGAGDTQYFGPGTRLTVL.

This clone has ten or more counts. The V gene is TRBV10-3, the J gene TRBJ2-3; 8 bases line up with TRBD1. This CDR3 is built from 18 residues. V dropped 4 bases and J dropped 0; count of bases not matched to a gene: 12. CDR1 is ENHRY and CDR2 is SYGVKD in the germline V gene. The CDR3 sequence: CAISGSYRDRLSTDTQYF. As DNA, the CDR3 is TGTGCCATCAGTGGGTCCTACCGGGACAGGCTTAGCACAGATACGCAGTATTTT.

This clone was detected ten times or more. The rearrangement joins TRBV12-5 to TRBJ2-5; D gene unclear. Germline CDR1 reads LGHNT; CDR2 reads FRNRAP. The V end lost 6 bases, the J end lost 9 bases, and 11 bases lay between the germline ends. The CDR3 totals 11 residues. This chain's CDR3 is CASGLGLSQYF. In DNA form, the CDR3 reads TGTGCTAGTGGACTCGGGCTCTCCCAGTACTTC.

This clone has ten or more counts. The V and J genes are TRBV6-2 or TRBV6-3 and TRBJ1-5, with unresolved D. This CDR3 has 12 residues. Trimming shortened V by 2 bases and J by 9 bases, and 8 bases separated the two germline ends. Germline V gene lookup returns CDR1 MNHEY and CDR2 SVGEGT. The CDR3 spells CASSYGVGPQHF. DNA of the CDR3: TGTGCCAGCAGTTACGGGGTAGGGCCCCAGCATTTT.

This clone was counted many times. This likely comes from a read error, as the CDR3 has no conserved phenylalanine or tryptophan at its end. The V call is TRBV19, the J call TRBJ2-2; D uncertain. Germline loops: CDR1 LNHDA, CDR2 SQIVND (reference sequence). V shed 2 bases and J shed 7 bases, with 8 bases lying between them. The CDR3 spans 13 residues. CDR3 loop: CASSILGFGELFL. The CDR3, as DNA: TGTGCCAGTAGTATATTGGGATTCGGGGAGCTGTTTCTT.

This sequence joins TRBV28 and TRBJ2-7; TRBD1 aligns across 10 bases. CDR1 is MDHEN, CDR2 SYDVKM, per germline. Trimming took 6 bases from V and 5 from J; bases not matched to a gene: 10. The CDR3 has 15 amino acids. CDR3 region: CASSQPGQGTHEQYF. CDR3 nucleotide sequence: TGTGCCAGCAGCCAACCGGGACAGGGGACACACGAGCAGTACTTC. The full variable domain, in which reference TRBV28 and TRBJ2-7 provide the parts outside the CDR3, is DVKVTQSSRYLVKRTGEKVFLECVQDMDHENMFWYRQDPGLGLRLIYFSYDVKMKEKGDIPEGYSVSREKKERFSLILESASTNQTSMYLCASSQPGQGTHEQYFGPGTRLTVT.

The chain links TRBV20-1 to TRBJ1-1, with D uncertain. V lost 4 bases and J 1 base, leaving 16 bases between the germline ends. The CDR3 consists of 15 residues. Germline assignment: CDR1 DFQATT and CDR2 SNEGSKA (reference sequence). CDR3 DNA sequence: TGCAGTGCTATTAAGGTGGGAGGAGGGAACACTGAAGCTTTCTTT. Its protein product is CSAIKVGGGNTEAFF.

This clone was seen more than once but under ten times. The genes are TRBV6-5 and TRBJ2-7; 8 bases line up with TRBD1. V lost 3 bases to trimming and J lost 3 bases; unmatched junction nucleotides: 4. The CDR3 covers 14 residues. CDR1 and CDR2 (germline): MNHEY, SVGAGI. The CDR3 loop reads CASSYSTGGYEQYF. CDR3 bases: TGTGCCAGCAGTTATAGTACAGGGGGCTACGAGCAGTACTTC.

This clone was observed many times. The CDR3 protein is CATSDPGVAGKNEQFF. CDR3 DNA: TGTGCCACCAGTGACCCCGGGGTAGCGGGAAAAAATGAGCAGTTCTTC. The rearrangement joins TRBV24-1 to TRBJ2-1; 8 bases line up with TRBD2. The CDR3 extends over 16 amino acids. Trimming at V came to 4 bases and at J to 7 bases, leaving 11 bases not matched to a gene. The germline CDR1 and CDR2 sequences are KGHDR and SFDVKD.

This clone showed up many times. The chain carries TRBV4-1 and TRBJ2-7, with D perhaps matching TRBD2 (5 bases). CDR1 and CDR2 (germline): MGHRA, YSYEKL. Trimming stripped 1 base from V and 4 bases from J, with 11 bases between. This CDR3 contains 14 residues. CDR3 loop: CASSQASREYEQYF. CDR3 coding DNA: TGCGCCAGCAGCCAAGCCTCGAGGGAGTACGAGCAGTACTTC.

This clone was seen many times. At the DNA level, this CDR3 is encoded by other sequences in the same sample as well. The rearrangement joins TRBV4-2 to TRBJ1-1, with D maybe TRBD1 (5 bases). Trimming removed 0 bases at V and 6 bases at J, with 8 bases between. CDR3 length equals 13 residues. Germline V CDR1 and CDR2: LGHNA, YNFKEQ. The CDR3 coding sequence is TGTGCCAGCAGCCAAGAGGGGCTATCTGAAGCTTTCTTT. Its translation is CASSQEGLSEAFF.